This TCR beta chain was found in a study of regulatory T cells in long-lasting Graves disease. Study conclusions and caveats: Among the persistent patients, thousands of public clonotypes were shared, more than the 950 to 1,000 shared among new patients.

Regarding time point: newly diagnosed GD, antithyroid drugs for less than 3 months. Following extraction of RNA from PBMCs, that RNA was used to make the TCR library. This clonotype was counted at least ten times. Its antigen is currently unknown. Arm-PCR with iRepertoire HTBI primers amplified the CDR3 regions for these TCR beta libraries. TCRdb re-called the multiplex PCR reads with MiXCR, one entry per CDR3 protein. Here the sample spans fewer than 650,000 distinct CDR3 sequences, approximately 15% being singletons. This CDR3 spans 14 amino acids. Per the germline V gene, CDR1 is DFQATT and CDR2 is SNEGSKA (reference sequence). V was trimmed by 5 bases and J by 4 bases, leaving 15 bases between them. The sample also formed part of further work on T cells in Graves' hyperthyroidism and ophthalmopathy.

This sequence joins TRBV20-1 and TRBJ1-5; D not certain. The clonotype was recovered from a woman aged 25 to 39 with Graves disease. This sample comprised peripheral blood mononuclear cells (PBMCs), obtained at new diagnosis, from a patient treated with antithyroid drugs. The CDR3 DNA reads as TGCAGTGCTGTAACGGGGTACCTAAATCAGCCCCAGCATTTT. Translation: CSAVTGYLNQPQHF.